These 7 T cell receptor beta chains were all obtained from the same sample, sequenced in a study of Ad26.COV2.S vaccination and SARS-CoV-2 variants. As for treatment: some 19 received Ad26.COV2.S at low or high dose, single or two shots; about 5 received placebo; per-sample allocation not given. Material that was analyzed had been drawn on day 63 after the first vaccine or placebo injection. The repertoire was sequenced with immunoSEQ multiplex PCR; TCRdb's copy has only in-frame clones and lacks some. Here the sample spans roughly 700,000 clones, about 89% being singletons. Sequenced here: peripheral blood, sampled in a trial of Ad26.COV2.S vaccine versus placebo. Every receptor here comes from a person between 18 and 65 years old who received the Ad26.COV2.S COVID-19 vaccine or a placebo.

This rearrangement joins TRBV7-2 to TRBJ1-3; D not resolved. Germline assignment: CDR1 SGHTA and CDR2 FQGNSA. The CDR3 totals 16 residues. Trimming left V 2 bases short and J 2 bases short, with 13 bases between. The CDR3 region is CASSLHGPLTGNTIYF. Here the CDR3 DNA reads TGTGCCAGCAGCTTACATGGACCTCTTACTGGAAACACCATATATTTT.

V and J are TRBV15 and TRBJ2-1, with D maybe TRBD2 (5 bases). The CDR3 length is 15 residues. Per the germline V gene, CDR1 is LNHNV and CDR2 is YYDKDF (reference sequence). Trimming took off 0 bases at V and 4 bases at J, with 10 bases between the two ends. The CDR3 loop reads CATSRDSDSYNEQFF. The CDR3, as DNA: TGTGCCACCAGCAGAGATTCGGACTCATACAATGAGCAGTTCTTC.

This chain connects TRBV21-1 to TRBJ2-1. TRBV21-1 is assigned pseudogene status. The CDR3 runs to 15 residues. CDR3 in DNA: TGTGCCAGCAGCAAACGAGGGACGGCCAACAATGAGCAGTTCTTC. As protein: CASSKRGTANNEQFF.

V is TRBV14 and J is TRBJ2-1, with D hard to call. Germline loops: CDR1 SGHDN, CDR2 FVKESK. V was trimmed by 2 bases and J by 3 bases, leaving 2 bases between them. This CDR3 has 12 amino acids. CDR3 amino acids: CASSQYYNEQFF. The CDR3 bases are TGTGCCAGCAGCCAATACTACAATGAGCAGTTCTTC.

The chain is built from TRBV2 and TRBJ2-3, with 7 nucleotides matching TRBD1. From germline, CDR1 is SNHLY and CDR2 FYNNEI. The CDR3 has 15 amino acids. Unmatched junction bases numbered 10, after V lost 8 bases and J lost 2 bases. CDR3 region: CASDGTVSLTDTQYF. In nucleotides, the CDR3 is TGTGCCAGCGACGGGACAGTTTCACTCACAGATACGCAGTATTTT.

The chain recombines TRBV6-6 with TRBJ1-1; TRBD1 agrees at 7 bases. The CDR3 is 15 amino acids. The V gene end was trimmed by 5 bases and the J gene end by 0 bases; junction bases not matched to a gene: 6. CDR1 is MNHNY, CDR2 SVGAGI, per germline (reference sequence). CDR3 amino acids: CASSRRQGLNTEAFF. The CDR3 DNA reads as TGTGCCAGCAGTCGCCGACAGGGATTGAACACTGAAGCTTTCTTT.

This chain links TRBV5-4 with TRBJ1-2; 10 bases map to TRBD1. The CDR3 sequence is 16 residues long. Germline loops: CDR1 SGHNT, CDR2 YYREEE (reference sequence). With 4 bases clipped from V and 4 bases from J, the junction kept 10 bases outside the gene matches. The CDR3 reads CASSAPGQGTSYGYTF. DNA for the CDR3: TGTGCCAGCAGCGCGCCGGGACAGGGGACTTCCTATGGCTACACCTTC.